Listed here are 5 T cell receptor beta chains from one sample, sequenced in a study of T cells in Graves' hyperthyroidism and ophthalmopathy. Amplified TCR beta CDR3 regions derived from RNA transcripts. HTBI primers were used for first-round RT-PCR of the TCR CDR3. MiXCR, applied by TCRdb to the multiplex PCR reads, yields one record per CDR3 protein. The sample contains fewer than 650,000 distinct CDR3 sequences, about 14% of which appear only once. Material: blood. Receptor source: a woman aged 18-29 years with Graves' ophthalmopathy.

For this clonotype: This clone may be a read error of a much larger clone one base away. The chain is built from TRBV9 and TRBJ1-1; perhaps TRBD1 as D (5 bases). The CDR3 spans 16 residues. Germline V lookup: CDR1 SGDLS, CDR2 YYNGEE. The CDR3 nucleotides are TGTGCCAGCAGCGTATCACCTAAGGGGAGAGGGTTAGAAGCTTCCTTT. It is translated as CASSVSPKGRGLEASF.

This clonotype was seen at least ten times. The rearrangement joins TRBV12-3 or TRBV12-4 to TRBJ2-7, with D possibly matching TRBD1 (5 bases). The CDR3 extends over 12 amino acids. The V gene lost 3 bases and the J gene lost 6 bases, with 9 bases spanning the gap. The CDR3 nucleotides are TGTGCCAGCAGTTTTAAAAGGGGCGAGCAGTACTTC. It specifies CASSFKRGEQYF.

This clonotype was counted ten times or more. V is TRBV27 and J is TRBJ2-7; D ambiguous. Germline V CDR1 and CDR2: MNHEY, SMNVEV (reference sequence). The V end lost 8 bases, the J end lost 1 base, and 9 bases lay between the germline ends. The CDR3 has 12 amino acids. The CDR3 nucleotides are TGTGCCAGCGGACCAGCTTCCTACGAGCAGTACTTC. Protein sequence: CASGPASYEQYF.

There are many counts of this clonotype. The chain is built from TRBV6-2 or TRBV6-3 and TRBJ2-5; 10 positions match TRBD2. The germline gives CDR1 MNHEY, CDR2 SVGEGT. V lost 0 bases, J lost 7 bases, and 14 bases stayed unmatched. This CDR3 has 18 amino acids. The DNA of the CDR3 is TGTGCCAGCAGTTACTCCCCACGCCTAGCGGGAGTTTTTGTGACCCAGTACTTC. Translated: CASSYSPRLAGVFVTQYF.

V usage is TRBV20-1 and J usage is TRBJ2-2, with TRBD2 matching 14 bases. The V gene end was trimmed by 5 bases and the J gene end by 4 bases; junction bases not matched to a gene: 9. The CDR3 is made up of 17 amino acids. Germline CDR1 and CDR2: DFQATT and SNEGSKA (reference sequence). This chain's CDR3 is CSAVGLAGEGSTGELFF. The CDR3 nucleotides are TGCAGTGCTGTGGGACTAGCGGGAGAGGGGAGCACCGGGGAGCTGTTTTTT.